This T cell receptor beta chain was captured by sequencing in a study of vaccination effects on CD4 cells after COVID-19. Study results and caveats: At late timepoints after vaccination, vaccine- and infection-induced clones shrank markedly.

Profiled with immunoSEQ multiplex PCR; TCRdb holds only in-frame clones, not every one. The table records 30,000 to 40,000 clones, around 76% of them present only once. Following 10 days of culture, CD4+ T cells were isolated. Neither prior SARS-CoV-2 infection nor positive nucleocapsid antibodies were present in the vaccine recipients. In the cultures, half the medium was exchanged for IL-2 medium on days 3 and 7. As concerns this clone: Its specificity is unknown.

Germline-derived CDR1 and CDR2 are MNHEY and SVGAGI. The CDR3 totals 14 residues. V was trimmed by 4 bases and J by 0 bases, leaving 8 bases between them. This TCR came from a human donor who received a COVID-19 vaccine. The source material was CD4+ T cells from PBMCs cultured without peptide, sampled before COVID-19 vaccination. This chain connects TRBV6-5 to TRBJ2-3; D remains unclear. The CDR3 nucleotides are TGTGCCAGCAGTTTACAGATTAGCACAGATACGCAGTATTTT. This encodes CASSLQISTDTQYF.